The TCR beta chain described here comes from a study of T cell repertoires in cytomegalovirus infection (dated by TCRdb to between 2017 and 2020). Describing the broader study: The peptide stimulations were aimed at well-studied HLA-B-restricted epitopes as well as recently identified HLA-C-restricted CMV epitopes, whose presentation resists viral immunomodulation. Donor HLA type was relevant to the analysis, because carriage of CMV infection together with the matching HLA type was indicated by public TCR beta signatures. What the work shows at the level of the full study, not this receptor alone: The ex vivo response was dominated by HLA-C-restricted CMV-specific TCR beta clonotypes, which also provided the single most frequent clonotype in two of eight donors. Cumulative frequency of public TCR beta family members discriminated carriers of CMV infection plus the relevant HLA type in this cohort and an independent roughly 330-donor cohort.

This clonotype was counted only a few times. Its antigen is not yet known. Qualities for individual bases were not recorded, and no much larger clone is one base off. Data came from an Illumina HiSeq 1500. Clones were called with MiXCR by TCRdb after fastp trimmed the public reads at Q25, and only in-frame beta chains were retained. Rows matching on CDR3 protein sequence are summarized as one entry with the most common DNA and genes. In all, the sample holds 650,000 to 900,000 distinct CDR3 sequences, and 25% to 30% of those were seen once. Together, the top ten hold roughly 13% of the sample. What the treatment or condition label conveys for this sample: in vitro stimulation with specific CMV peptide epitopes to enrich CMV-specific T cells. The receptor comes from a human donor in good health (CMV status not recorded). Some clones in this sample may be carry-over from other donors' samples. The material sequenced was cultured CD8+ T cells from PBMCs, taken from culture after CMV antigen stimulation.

The CDR3 reads as follows: CASSQPDRGRRYEQFF. The bases are TGCGCCAGCAGCCAACCCGACAGGGGGCGCAGATATGAGCAGTTCTTC. Recombination linked TRBV4-1 to TRBJ2-1; 10 bases in the junction line up with TRBD1. The germline V end is reduced by 2 bases and the J end by 8 bases; junction bases left unmatched: 9. The CDR3 starts with the cysteine, ends with the phenylalanine, and has 16 residues. The retained sequence is limited to the CDR3, 48 bases, with the frame set at the first base. Looking up the germline V gene yields CDR1 MGHRA and CDR2 YSYEKL.